This is a list of T cell receptor beta chains from one sample in a study of shared clonotypes between healthy human individuals. Clones were sequenced by immunoSEQ multiplex PCR, and TCRdb holds only the in-frame ones, with some missing. The sample carries fewer than 1.6 million clones, around 98.5% recorded once. The sample consisted of naive CD4+ T cells sorted from blood. These receptor sequences come from a man between 25 and 39 years old in good health. Each CDR3 is given with its conserved first and last residue. Fields, in order: clone size, V gene, D gene, J gene, CDR3 length, CDR3 protein, CDR3 DNA. The D gene is left open where the match is weak. Part of the rows lack a size; the others show once, few, many or a class for expanded clones.

NA,TRBV7-6,TRBD2,TRBJ2-5,15,CAGSDGLASGETQYF,TGTGCCGGGTCCGATGGACTAGCGAGCGGGGAGACCCAGTACTTC
NA,TRBV19,NA,TRBJ2-7,13,CASSIGSRGEQYF,TGTGCCAGTAGTATTGGCTCCCGGGGAGAGCAGTACTTC
NA,TRBV6-5,TRBD2,TRBJ2-7,15,CASSYSFASGIQQYF,TGTGCCAGCAGTTACTCGTTCGCTAGCGGGATCCAGCAGTACTTC
once,TRBV14,NA,TRBJ2-2,13,CASKTGLAGELFF,TGTGCCAGCAAAACAGGGCTCGCCGGGGAGCTGTTTTTT
NA,TRBV29-1,NA,TRBJ2-7,12,CSVRGARYEQYF,TGCAGCGTTAGGGGCGCGAGATACGAGCAGTACTTC
NA,TRBV7-6,NA,TRBJ2-3,18,CASSPSGRSGGSSDTQYF,TGTGCCAGCAGCCCCTCGGGGAGGTCAGGGGGGAGCTCAGATACGCAGTATTTT
NA,TRBV5-4,NA,TRBJ2-1,16,CASSSGGGVVYNEQFF,TGTGCCAGCAGCTCAGGGGGGGGAGTAGTCTACAATGAGCAGTTCTTC
NA,TRBV5-1,TRBD2,TRBJ2-2,18,CASSLEDRTGRASGSLFF,TGCGCCAGCAGCTTGGAGGACAGGACAGGGAGGGCTAGCGGGAGCCTGTTTTTT
NA,TRBV7-6,NA,TRBJ2-7,13,CASTRGGSYEQYF,TGTGCCAGCACCCGAGGGGGGTCCTACGAGCAGTACTTC
NA,TRBV9,NA,TRBJ2-1,15,CASSVAVNSYNEQFF,TGTGCCAGCAGCGTAGCTGTCAACTCCTACAATGAGCAGTTCTTC
NA,TRBV5-1,TRBD2,TRBJ2-3,17,CASSLAAGVGVYVTQYF,TGCGCCAGCAGCTTGGCGGCGGGAGTCGGAGTTTATGTTACGCAGTATTTT
NA,TRBV11-1,TRBD1,TRBJ2-2,17,CASSLGLDRGLFGELFF,TGTGCCAGCAGCTTAGGGCTGGACAGGGGGCTTTTCGGGGAGCTGTTTTTT
NA,TRBV9,NA,TRBJ2-7,14,CASSVDHTASEQYF,TGTGCCAGCAGCGTAGACCATACGGCGAGCGAGCAGTACTTC
NA,TRBV5-4,NA,TRBJ1-1,13,CASSLGGNTEAFF,TGTGCCAGCAGCTTAGGAGGGAACACTGAAGCTTTCTTT
NA,TRBV7-2,NA,TRBJ1-2,13,CASSFGSDYGYTF,TGTGCCAGCAGCTTTGGATCTGACTATGGCTACACCTTC
NA,TRBV14,NA,TRBJ1-2,16,CASSHGISGTLYGYTF,TGTGCCAGCAGCCACGGCATCTCCGGGACCCTCTATGGCTACACCTTC
once,TRBV27,TRBD1,TRBJ1-1,13,CASDRGLRTEAFF,TGTGCCAGCGACAGGGGGCTACGGACTGAAGCTTTCTTT
NA,TRBV5-6,TRBD2,TRBJ2-1,16,CASSLAGTRAQGEQFF,TGTGCCAGCAGCTTGGCCGGGACTAGGGCACAAGGTGAGCAGTTCTTC
NA,TRBV6-1,NA,TRBJ1-3,17,CASREYPAGGSGNTIYF,TGTGCCAGCAGGGAATATCCCGCGGGCGGCTCTGGAAACACCATATATTTT
NA,TRBV9,TRBD1,TRBJ2-7,21,CASSPYLGGDRGSYWSYEQYF,TGTGCCAGCAGCCCATACCTTGGGGGGGACAGGGGAAGTTATTGGTCCTACGAGCAGTACTTC
NA,TRBV5-1,NA,TRBJ2-3,14,CASSSPVSTDTQYF,TGCGCCAGCAGTTCCCCGGTAAGCACAGATACGCAGTATTTT
NA,TRBV11-2,TRBD2,TRBJ2-5,19,CASSPRVAGSSRAWETQYF,TGTGCCAGCAGCCCACGGGTAGCGGGGTCGTCTAGGGCCTGGGAGACCCAGTACTTC
NA,TRBV28,NA,TRBJ2-3,15,CASSPPDTSTDTQYF,TGTGCCAGCAGTCCCCCGGACACTAGCACAGATACGCAGTATTTT
once,TRBV5-5,TRBD2,TRBJ2-7,13,CASSDGRWNEQYF,TGTGCCAGCAGCGACGGGAGGTGGAACGAGCAGTACTTC
NA,TRBV7-2,TRBD1,TRBJ1-2,14,CASSPRTGEVAYTF,TGTGCCAGCAGCCCCCGGACAGGGGAGGTCGCCTACACCTTC
NA,TRBV4-3,TRBD2,TRBJ2-1,17,CASSQGPSGGSYNEQFF,TGCGCCAGCAGCCAAGGCCCTAGCGGGGGCTCCTACAATGAGCAGTTCTTC
once,TRBV7-2,NA,TRBJ2-3,15,CASSDRGQGGDTQYF,TGTGCCAGCAGCGACCGCGGGCAGGGAGGAGATACGCAGTATTTT
few,TRBV5-1,NA,TRBJ2-7,14,CASSIGTYPYEQYF,TGCGCCAGCAGCATCGGGACATACCCCTACGAGCAGTACTTC
NA,TRBV5-1,NA,TRBJ2-1,12,CASSLNNNEQFF,TGCGCCAGCAGCTTGAACAACAATGAGCAGTTCTTC
NA,TRBV25-1,NA,TRBJ2-3,14,CASSTLNPTDTQYF,TGTGCCAGCAGTACCCTCAATCCCACAGATACGCAGTATTTT
NA,TRBV10-3,TRBD2,TRBJ2-1,15,CAISETSGNYNEQFF,TGTGCCATCAGTGAGACTAGCGGGAACTACAATGAGCAGTTCTTC
NA,TRBV6-1,TRBD2,TRBJ2-1,14,CASREAGGINEQFF,TGTGCCAGCCGAGAAGCGGGAGGAATCAATGAGCAGTTCTTC
NA,TRBV5-6,TRBD2,TRBJ2-7,17,CASSDPGLAGAALEQYF,TGTGCCAGCAGCGATCCGGGACTAGCGGGAGCGGCGCTAGAGCAGTACTTC
NA,TRBV11-3,NA,TRBJ2-5,13,CASSSAHQETQYF,TGTGCCAGCAGCTCGGCCCACCAAGAGACCCAGTACTTC
NA,TRBV29-1,TRBD2,TRBJ2-3,18,CSVALGLAGASSTDTQYF,TGCAGCGTCGCCTTAGGACTAGCGGGAGCTTCTAGCACAGATACGCAGTATTTT
NA,TRBV5-1,TRBD2,TRBJ2-1,15,CASSRDWTSGNEQFF,TGCGCCAGCAGCCGTGATTGGACTAGCGGCAATGAGCAGTTCTTC
NA,TRBV9,TRBD2,TRBJ2-1,17,CASSFRLAGAPGNEQFF,TGTGCCAGCAGCTTTCGACTAGCGGGAGCTCCCGGCAATGAGCAGTTCTTC
NA,TRBV25-1,NA,TRBJ1-2,15,CASSGGGRVIYGYTF,TGTGCCAGCAGTGGAGGGGGGCGAGTCATCTATGGCTACACCTTC
NA,TRBV7-8,TRBD2,TRBJ2-1,16,CASSLVAGVIYNEQFF,TGTGCCAGCAGCTTAGTGGCGGGAGTCATCTACAATGAGCAGTTCTTC
NA,TRBV18,NA,TRBJ1-5,13,CASSRDSNQPQHF,TGTGCCAGCTCACGAGACAGTAATCAGCCCCAGCATTTT
NA,TRBV7-6,NA,TRBJ2-3,15,CASSPITFGTDTQYF,TGTGCCAGCAGCCCAATCACCTTTGGCACAGATACGCAGTATTTT
NA,TRBV28,NA,TRBJ2-7,15,CASSFLAFPTYEQYF,TGTGCCAGCAGTTTCCTCGCCTTCCCAACCTACGAGCAGTACTTC
few,TRBV5-4,TRBD2,TRBJ2-7,16,CASSPDSGRASYEQYF,TGTGCCAGCAGCCCCGATAGCGGGAGGGCCTCCTACGAGCAGTACTTC
NA,TRBV2,NA,TRBJ1-5,13,CATTGDLNQPQHF,TGTGCCACCACGGGGGACCTCAATCAGCCCCAGCATTTT
NA,TRBV7-2,NA,TRBJ1-1,14,CASSLVPGGTEAFF,TGTGCCAGCAGCTTAGTTCCGGGGGGGACTGAAGCTTTCTTT
NA,TRBV9,TRBD1,TRBJ1-3,14,CASSVEGAGNTIYF,TGTGCCAGCAGCGTAGAGGGGGCGGGAAACACCATATATTTT
NA,TRBV27,TRBD1,TRBJ1-5,16,CASSPLWTGGSQPQHF,TGTGCCAGCAGTCCGCTGTGGACAGGGGGTAGCCAGCCCCAGCATTTT
NA,TRBV9,NA,TRBJ2-5,15,CASSVRGQGQETQYF,TGTGCCAGCAGCGTAAGAGGTCAGGGGCAAGAGACCCAGTACTTC
NA,TRBV2,TRBD2,TRBJ2-7,21,CASSDSAGTSGNGPSFYEQYF,TGTGCCAGCAGTGACAGTGCCGGGACTAGCGGGAATGGGCCGTCCTTCTACGAGCAGTACTTC
NA,TRBV11-3,NA,TRBJ2-2,17,CASSLDRAGPNTGELFF,TGTGCCAGCAGCTTAGATCGCGCGGGGCCGAACACCGGGGAGCTGTTTTTT
NA,TRBV7-7,NA,TRBJ2-1,13,CASSPQGYNEQFF,TGTGCCAGCAGTCCGCAGGGTTACAATGAGCAGTTCTTC
NA,TRBV7-8,NA,TRBJ1-1,13,CASSISRDTEAFF,TGTGCCAGCAGTATTAGCAGGGACACTGAAGCTTTCTTT
NA,TRBV6-5,NA,TRBJ2-1,15,CASSYSNFEYFEQFF,TGTGCCAGCAGTTACTCGAATTTCGAGTATTTTGAGCAGTTCTTC
NA,TRBV10-1,NA,TRBJ2-7,12,CASSCRSREQYF,TGCGCCAGCAGTTGTAGGTCCCGCGAGCAGTACTTC
NA,TRBV14,NA,TRBJ2-3,13,CASSQVRLGSQYF,TGTGCCAGCAGCCAAGTCAGACTAGGCTCGCAGTATTTT